This TCR beta chain comes out of a study of control samples from healthy donors and cancer patients. Clones were read by immunoSEQ multiplex PCR, and TCRdb kept only the in-frame ones, dropping some. The table lists fewer than 70,000 clones, roughly 94% of them singletons. This receptor was identified in a man aged 30 to 39 in good health. Material: blood.

The CDR3 reads CASSPAGTEAFF. The CDR3, as DNA: TGTGCCAGCAGCCCAGCAGGCACTGAAGCTTTCTTT. The chain uses TRBV4-2 and TRBJ1-1; D gene uncertain. This CDR3 is built from 12 residues. Trimming took off 4 bases at V and 4 bases at J, with 7 bases between the two ends. The germline V gene encodes CDR1 LGHNA and CDR2 YNFKEQ.